This T cell receptor beta chain originates from a study of T cells in Graves' hyperthyroidism and ophthalmopathy (dated by TCRdb to between 2019 and 2020). The study in broad terms: Peripheral blood samples were taken at the time of initial diagnosis, prior to any treatment. Once sampling was done, hyperthyroidism patients were given methimazole at a starting dose of 30 mg daily, whereas ophthalmopathy patients were given high-dose intravenous methylprednisolone. According to the paper, TCR Vbeta CDR3 sequencing was carried out on 120 to 150 peripheral blood samples, which came from 40 to 45 ophthalmopathy, under 85 hyperthyroidism and approximately 17 progressor patients. To identify TCR V-J signatures that set the groups apart, the researchers used a discovery cohort of about a hundred patients, made up of fewer than 50 with Graves' ophthalmopathy and about 59 with stable Graves' hyperthyroidism. Prospective prediction of ophthalmopathy was tested in an independent validation cohort of fewer than 20 hyperthyroidism patients and 17 patients who later progressed to ophthalmopathy. The study also compared thyroid tissue and blood T-cell repertoires from a handful of Graves' hyperthyroidism patients. For training and testing, the 100 or so patients in the discovery cohort were randomly divided in a 7:3 ratio.

Concerning this clonotype itself: Its antigen is still unknown. Base quality data are lacking; no much larger clone is found one base away.

Counted from cysteine to phenylalanine, this CDR3 has 13 amino acids. The CDR3 DNA has 39 bases and is translated from base 1. Cut back by 4 bases and 3 bases, the V and J ends lie 9 bases apart. Via the germline V gene, CDR1 is SNHLY and CDR2 FYNNEI. Hyperthyroidism patients were aged 18 to 65 years and newly diagnosed, with disease duration of less than 2 months. Any patient with an uncontrolled infection, another autoimmune disease, pregnancy or lactation was excluded. Diagnoses relied on clinical symptoms, serum thyroxine and TRAb, thyroid ultrasound and orbital computed tomography. For progressor patients, blood was drawn at the first diagnosis of hyperthyroidism, before any ophthalmopathy symptoms had appeared. Ficoll-Paque density gradient centrifugation was used to isolate PBMCs from about 9 ml of fresh peripheral blood. Progressor patients were defined as those initially diagnosed with Graves' hyperthyroidism in whom ophthalmopathy developed during follow-up. Trizol reagent was used to extract total RNA, and RNA quality was then checked on an Agilent 2100 Bioanalyzer.

TCR beta CDR3 regions were amplified from RNA transcripts. A first-round RT-PCR of the TCR CDR3 used the HTBI primer set with the Qiagen OneStep RT-PCR kit. Libraries were constructed in a second round of multiplex PCR, after which size selection and purification were performed. The libraries were sequenced on an Illumina HiSeq2000 using paired-end 100 bp reads. On the study's bioinformatics: SOAPnuke was used to process the raw data, throwing out any read that contained adapters or uncalled bases, had a mean Phred below 15, or lacked an exact constant-primer or identifier match. COPE v1.2.5 was used to merge the high-quality paired reads, and each unique nucleotide sequence was defined as a clonotype. Clonotypes were aligned to IMGT TRBV, TRBD and TRBJ reference segments using MiTCR v1.1. Analysis was restricted to V-J combinations with a frequency above 0.0001, which covered about 99% of repertoires. The TCS score was defined as F50 (clonal expansion) divided by E x V (chaos), with BLOSUM62-based TCRdist calculated between CDR3 peptides within each V-J. Welch's t-statistics and random forest reduced roughly 540 V-J features to roughly 13, which were used in a naive Bayes classifier (R e1071). Using fastp at Q25 and MiXCR, TCRdb reprocessed the public reads and kept productive beta chains. Rows merge per CDR3 protein into single entries with the most common DNA and genes. The authors' filters were not applied to this entry. Counted in this sample were hundreds of thousands of distinct CDR3 sequences; about 17% of them appeared once. The top ten constitute approximately 16% of the sample.

Results and caveats for the whole study, not just this receptor: In cross-validation, a model built on a 13 V-J signature told ophthalmopathy apart from stable hyperthyroidism with under 90% sensitivity and about 81% specificity, and in testing the same model reached 80%/75%. Blood samples also contained most of the expanded thyroid clonotypes (frequency above 0.001), which suggests that blood repertoires may reflect thyroid immune responses. In validation, the model predicted progression to ophthalmopathy with 55% to 71% sensitivity and 72% to 85% specificity, a median of approximately 6.5 months before onset. Sample size was not statistically predetermined, and blinding of investigators to group allocation was not performed.

The V and J segments used are TRBV2 and TRBJ2-5; the D gene identity is not certain. The sequencing input was blood. The sequence was collected from a woman in her forties or fifties with Graves' hyperthyroidism that later progressed to Graves' ophthalmopathy. The nucleotides read TGTGCCAGCAGTGGACACGTTAAAGAGACCCAGTACTTC. This yields the protein CASSGHVKETQYF.